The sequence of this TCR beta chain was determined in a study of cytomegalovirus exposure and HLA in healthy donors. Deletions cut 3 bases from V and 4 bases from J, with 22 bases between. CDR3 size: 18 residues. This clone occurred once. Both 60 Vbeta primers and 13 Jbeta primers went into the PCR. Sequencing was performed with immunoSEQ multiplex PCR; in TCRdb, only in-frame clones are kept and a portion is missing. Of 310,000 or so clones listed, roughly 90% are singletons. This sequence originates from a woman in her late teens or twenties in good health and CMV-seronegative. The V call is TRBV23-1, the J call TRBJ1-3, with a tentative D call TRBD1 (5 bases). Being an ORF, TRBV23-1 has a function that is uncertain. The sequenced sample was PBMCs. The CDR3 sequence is CASSHRGGAAVEGNTIYF. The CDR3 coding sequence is TGCGCCAGCAGTCATCGGGGCGGGGCGGCAGTGGAAGGAAACACCATATATTTT.